Reported below is one TCR beta chain. Between the trimmed V and J ends, which lost 3 bases and 4 bases, there was a span of 3 bases. In germline, CDR1 is SGHAT, CDR2 FQDESV (reference sequence). This CDR3 region has 11 residues. The sample is drawn from a study of untreated major depressive disorder. Each depressed patient was matched pairwise with a non-depressed control on sex, age, current smoking status and body mass index. Clones were read by immunoSEQ multiplex PCR, and TCRdb kept only the in-frame ones, dropping some. The sample lists approximately 20,000 clones, more than 75% occurring once. The sequence was collected from a woman in her 30s in good health. V is TRBV11-1 and J is TRBJ2-5; D is uncertain. Sequenced material: CD4+ T cells from PBMCs. The CDR3 region is CASSFGETQYF. CDR3 DNA sequence: TGTGCCAGCAGCTTCGGAGAGACCCAGTACTTC.